These T cell receptor beta chains were read from a single sample in a study of PD-1 blockade in mismatch repair-deficient tumors. TCRdb keeps only in-frame clones here, not all; method: immunoSEQ multiplex PCR. In the table there are 90,000 to 120,000 clones, 70% to 85% of which are singletons. The material was peripheral blood, obtained roughly 36 weeks after starting pembrolizumab. The receptors originated from an adult with mismatch repair-deficient cancer. Both conserved end residues are part of each CDR3. The order of the fields is D gene, V gene, J gene, clone size, CDR3 protein, CDR3 DNA. D genes are given only for firm matches. The size field is filled for only some rows; it gives once, few, many or a size class.

NA	TRBV30	TRBJ1-2	few	CAWSPLGVSSYGYTF	TGTGCCTGGAGCCCACTTGGGGTATCATCCTATGGCTACACCTTC
TRBD1	TRBV25-1	TRBJ2-5	NA	CASGRQGRETQYF	TGTGCCAGCGGCCGACAGGGTCGGGAGACCCAGTACTTC
TRBD2	TRBV7-3	TRBJ2-1	NA	CASRRGTSGWDEQFF	TGTGCCAGCAGACGCGGGACTAGCGGTTGGGATGAGCAGTTCTTC
NA	TRBV18	TRBJ2-3	once	CASGLTGQNTDTQYF	TGTGCCAGTGGATTGACAGGCCAAAACACAGATACGCAGTATTTT
NA	TRBV7-8	TRBJ2-1	NA	CASSLKAANEQFF	TGTGCCAGCAGCTTAAAAGCGGCCAATGAGCAGTTCTTC
NA	TRBV15	TRBJ1-1	NA	CATSRDSGTNTEAFF	TGTGCCACCAGCAGAGATTCGGGGACGAACACTGAAGCTTTCTTT
NA	TRBV10-3	TRBJ2-1	NA	CAISEGQRPPTVSEQFF	TGTGCCATCAGTGAGGGACAGAGGCCACCAACGGTCAGTGAGCAGTTCTTC
TRBD2	TRBV15	TRBJ2-1	once	CATSRDVAGVYNEQFF	TGTGCCACCAGCAGAGATGTGGCGGGAGTCTACAATGAGCAGTTCTTC
NA	TRBV4-2	TRBJ2-5	NA	CASSQESFGFQETQYF	TGTGCCAGCAGCCAAGAAAGTTTCGGCTTCCAAGAGACCCAGTACTTC
TRBD2	TRBV14	TRBJ2-5	NA	CASSHLAGVETQYF	TGTGCCAGCAGCCATCTAGCGGGAGTAGAGACCCAGTACTTC
NA	TRBV4-2	TRBJ2-7	NA	CASSLTGSYEQYF	TGTGCCAGCAGCCTTACAGGATCCTACGAGCAGTACTTC
NA	TRBV21-1	TRBJ1-2	NA	CASSKKEPAANYGYTF	TGTGCCAGCAGCAAAAAGGAGCCAGCTGCTAACTATGGCTACACCTTC
TRBD2	TRBV13	TRBJ2-1	NA	CASSLGTSGYNEQFF	TGTGCCAGCAGCTTAGGGACTAGCGGTTACAATGAGCAGTTCTTC
NA	TRBV5-3	TRBJ2-7	NA	CATGPDYEQYF	TGTGCCACCGGGCCGGACTACGAGCAGTACTTC
NA	TRBV6-1	TRBJ2-3	NA	CASSEGTAYPTDTQYF	TGTGCCAGCAGTGAAGGAACAGCGTATCCTACAGATACGCAGTATTTT
TRBD1	TRBV9	TRBJ2-3	NA	CASSVGTGGDTQYF	TGTGCCAGCAGCGTAGGGACAGGGGGTGATACGCAGTATTTT
NA	TRBV7-8	TRBJ2-2	NA	CASSPGVATGELFF	TGTGCCAGCAGCCCCGGGGTTGCCACCGGGGAGCTGTTTTTT
NA	TRBV7-9	TRBJ2-1	NA	CASGDTGPSYNEQFF	TGTGCCAGCGGGGACACTGGCCCCTCCTACAATGAGCAGTTCTTC
TRBD2	TRBV5-4	TRBJ2-7	NA	CASSSTKTSGRYEQYF	TGTGCCAGCAGCTCCACCAAGACTAGCGGGAGGTACGAGCAGTACTTC
NA	TRBV5-6	TRBJ2-7	NA	CASSPTPGYEQYF	TGTGCCAGCAGCCCTACCCCCGGCTACGAGCAGTACTTC
TRBD1	TRBV10-3	TRBJ1-1	NA	CAISEEGGWDTEAFF	TGTGCCATCAGCGAGGAAGGGGGCTGGGACACTGAAGCTTTCTTT
TRBD2	TRBV29-1	TRBJ2-1	NA	CSGIAGRVDNEQFF	TGCAGCGGGATAGCGGGGAGAGTGGACAATGAGCAGTTCTTC
NA	TRBV6-4	TRBJ2-1	medium-sized	CASSDGQGNNEQFF	TGTGCCAGCAGTGACGGTCAGGGGAACAATGAGCAGTTCTTC
NA	TRBV27	TRBJ2-7	NA	CASSLSGLDLHQYF	TGTGCCAGCAGTTTATCGGGTTTGGATCTACATCAGTACTTC
NA	TRBV2	TRBJ2-6	NA	CASFPISGANVLTF	TGTGCCAGCTTTCCGATCTCTGGGGCCAACGTCCTGACTTTC
NA	TRBV29-1	TRBJ2-5	NA	CSVGTEGQVTETQYF	TGCAGCGTTGGGACTGAGGGCCAAGTGACGGAGACCCAGTACTTC
TRBD2	TRBV7-3	TRBJ2-7	few	CASSLGAGVYEQYF	TGTGCCAGCAGCTTAGGAGCGGGAGTATACGAGCAGTACTTC
NA	TRBV5-4	TRBJ1-3	NA	CASSLDLGSGNTIYF	TGTGCCAGCAGCTTGGACTTGGGATCTGGAAACACCATATATTTT
TRBD2	TRBV7-3	TRBJ2-1	NA	CASSLGTGGRHHEQFF	TGTGCCAGCAGCTTGGGTACAGGCGGGAGGCACCATGAGCAGTTCTTC
TRBD2	TRBV5-4	TRBJ2-5	NA	CASSGGLAEQETQYF	TGTGCCAGCAGCGGAGGACTAGCGGAACAAGAGACCCAGTACTTC
NA	TRBV5-4	TRBJ2-3	NA	CASSLRGKALTPDTQYF	TGTGCCAGCAGCTTGCGTGGCAAGGCCCTAACACCAGATACGCAGTATTTT
NA	TRBV6-1	TRBJ2-1	few	CASTGRATEGQFF	TGTGCCAGCACCGGGAGAGCCACAGAAGGGCAGTTCTTC
NA	TRBV7-9	TRBJ2-5	few	CASSLGLAETQYF	TGTGCCAGCAGCCTGGGGCTGGCGGAGACCCAGTACTTC
TRBD1	TRBV7-8	TRBJ2-1	NA	CASSSTGGTGGGNEQFF	TGTGCCAGCAGCTCCACTGGTGGGACAGGGGGGGGTAATGAGCAGTTCTTC
TRBD2	TRBV7-3	TRBJ2-2	NA	CASSFAGGPNTGELFF	TGTGCCAGCAGCTTCGCGGGAGGGCCCAACACCGGGGAGCTGTTTTTT
NA	TRBV11-2	TRBJ2-1	NA	CASSLSGGSYNEQFF	TGTGCCAGCAGCTTATCGGGCGGATCCTACAATGAGCAGTTCTTC
NA	TRBV6-5	TRBJ2-1	NA	CASSYSNPVYEQFF	TGTGCCAGCAGTTACTCGAATCCCGTGTATGAGCAGTTCTTC
NA	TRBV4-1	TRBJ2-5	NA	CASSQEGSWETQYF	TGCGCCAGCAGCCAAGAAGGCTCGTGGGAGACCCAGTACTTC
TRBD2	TRBV5-1	TRBJ2-1	NA	CASSWTSNEQFF	TGCGCCAGCAGCTGGACTAGCAATGAGCAGTTCTTC
TRBD2	TRBV4-1	TRBJ2-7	NA	CASSHGSGSYEQYF	TGCGCCAGCAGCCATGGTAGCGGGAGCTACGAGCAGTACTTC
TRBD1	TRBV7-2	TRBJ1-3	NA	CASSRDRGPGNTIYF	TGTGCCAGCAGCCGGGACAGGGGACCTGGAAACACCATATATTTT
NA	TRBV28	TRBJ2-3	NA	CASSLGRRTDTQYF	TGTGCCAGCAGTTTGGGAAGGCGCACAGATACGCAGTATTTT
NA	TRBV29-1	TRBJ2-1	NA	CSVVGTSKNNEQFF	TGCAGCGTTGTGGGCACTAGCAAAAACAATGAGCAGTTCTTC
TRBD2	TRBV11-2	TRBJ2-6	NA	CASSLGLAGSGANVLTF	TGTGCCAGCAGCTTAGGACTAGCGGGCTCTGGGGCCAACGTCCTGACTTTC
NA	TRBV7-9	TRBJ1-2	once	CASSLRWTGTRGSDYGYTF	TGTGCCAGCAGCTTACGGTGGACCGGCACCAGAGGATCTGACTATGGCTACACCTTC
TRBD1	TRBV9	TRBJ1-3	NA	CASSVGGQVNSGNTIYF	TGTGCCAGCAGCGTAGGGGGACAGGTAAACTCTGGAAACACCATATATTTT
NA	TRBV7-2	TRBJ1-3	NA	CASSLAFLRSGNTIYF	TGTGCCAGCAGCTTAGCATTTCTCCGCTCTGGAAACACCATATATTTT